Below are 18 T cell receptor beta chains sequenced from a single sample in a study of persistence of HIV-infected CD4 T cells. This was the immunoSEQ version 4 assay in survey mode. Only in-frame clones appear in the TCRdb table, and some are missing; sequencing was by immunoSEQ multiplex PCR. The repertoire holds approximately 31,000 clones, with around 82% as singletons. The stimulus was lysate of CMV-infected fibroblasts, 8.5 to 10 ug/mL. Sorted nonresponding memory CD4+ T cells were CD40L-negative, CD69-negative, CD45RO-high. These receptors' targets are unknown. The sample here was CD4+ T cells sorted from PBMCs after roughly 18-hour stimulation, taken from a patient who received antiretroviral therapy. The receptors derive from an adult man with HIV who was CMV-seropositive.

The chain couples TRBV28 to TRBJ1-3; no firm D call. CDR1 is MDHEN, CDR2 SYDVKM, per germline. Trimming stripped 0 bases from V and 0 bases from J, with 6 bases between. The CDR3 spans 15 residues. DNA for the CDR3: TGTGCCAGCAGTTTATGGCCGGACTCTGGAAACACCATATATTTT. Translation gives CASSLWPDSGNTIYF.

The gene calls are TRBV6-1 and TRBJ2-7; D call uncertain. CDR3 length equals 12 residues. Deletions cut 3 bases from V and 6 bases from J, with 9 bases between. Germline assignment: CDR1 MNHNS and CDR2 SASEGT. The CDR3 loop is CASSEFSTEQYF. The CDR3 bases are TGTGCCAGCAGTGAGTTCAGCACCGAGCAGTACTTC.

This chain uses TRBV6-6 with TRBJ2-3; 8 bases match TRBD2. The ends lost 5 bases at V and 0 bases at J; junction bases unmatched: 1. The germline CDR1 and CDR2 sequences are MNHNY and SVGAGI (reference sequence). The CDR3 runs 14 residues. CDR3 sequence: CASSRTSSTDTQYF. The CDR3 DNA follows: TGTGCCAGCAGTCGGACTAGCAGCACAGATACGCAGTATTTT.

V and J are TRBV11-3 and TRBJ2-1, with D perhaps TRBD2 (5 bases). Looked up from germline, CDR1 is SGHNT and CDR2 is YENEEA. This CDR3 has 16 amino acids. V was cut by 1 base and J by 1 base, with 11 bases left in between. The CDR3 DNA reads as TGTGCCAGCAGCTTAGTATCGGGGATGTCCTACAATGAGCAGTTCTTC. This sequence encodes CASSLVSGMSYNEQFF.

This chain links TRBV2 with TRBJ1-4, with D possibly matching TRBD1 (6 bases). The CDR3 runs 18 residues. The ends were cut back, 6 bases at V and 3 bases at J, with 23 bases in the middle. Germline CDR1 is SNHLY and CDR2 is FYNNEI. The CDR3, as DNA: TGTGCCAGCAGCCTGACAGGAATTGTGGGGGGGTCTAATGAAAAACTGTTTTTT. Translated, it gives CASSLTGIVGGSNEKLFF.

The rearrangement joins TRBV19 to TRBJ1-2; TRBD1 agrees at 7 bases. Germline-derived CDR1 and CDR2 are LNHDA and SQIVND (reference sequence). The length of the CDR3 is 16 residues. V shed 5 bases, J shed 3 bases, and the junction held 12 bases outside the gene matches. DNA for the CDR3: TGTGCCAGTAGTCACTTAAGAATTGGGACAGACTATGGCTACACCTTC. This translates into CASSHLRIGTDYGYTF.

This chain links TRBV5-4 with TRBJ2-3; 9 nucleotides align to TRBD2. Germline CDR1 is SGHNT and CDR2 is YYREEE (reference sequence). This CDR3 comprises 19 residues. Trimming cost V 4 bases and J 0 bases; bases outside gene matches: 15. The CDR3: CASSQAGGLLPTSTDTQYF. The CDR3 nucleotides are TGTGCCAGCAGCCAAGCGGGGGGTTTACTTCCCACTAGCACAGATACGCAGTATTTT.

The V and J genes are TRBV7-2 and TRBJ2-7; 7 bases match TRBD1. Germline V gene lookup returns CDR1 SGHTA and CDR2 FQGNSA. J was trimmed by 0 bases and V by 1 base; bases with no gene match: 3. The CDR3 covers 15 residues. The CDR3 nucleotides are TGTGCCAGCAGCTTAGAATGGGACAGCTCCTACGAGCAGTACTTC. Translation: CASSLEWDSSYEQYF.

The chain is built from TRBV4-1 and TRBJ1-6; D remains ambiguous. Germline V gene data show CDR1 as MGHRA and CDR2 as YSYEKL. The ends were cut back, 1 base at V and 6 bases at J, with 22 bases in the middle. This CDR3 is built from 19 residues. This CDR3 reads CASSQVIVAVSGINSPLHF. The CDR3 DNA sequence: TGCGCCAGCAGCCAAGTTATCGTGGCTGTTTCCGGGATTAATTCACCCCTCCACTTT.

The V gene is TRBV14, the J gene TRBJ1-2, with TRBD1 matching over 9 bases. V trimming: 2 bases; J trimming: 8 bases; junction bases outside the gene matches: 6. CDR1 is SGHDN and CDR2 is FVKESK in the germline V gene. This CDR3 has 14 amino acids. The CDR3 is CASSQIPTGGGYTF. The CDR3 nucleotides are TGTGCCAGCAGCCAAATCCCGACAGGGGGGGGCTACACCTTC.

The CDR3 sequence: CASKGGQLNTEAFF. The CDR3 coding sequence is TGTGCCAGCAAGGGGGGACAGCTGAACACTGAAGCTTTCTTT. The V and J genes are TRBV3-1 (or the pseudogene TRBV3-2) and TRBJ1-1; 7 nucleotides align to TRBD1. The CDR3 length is 14 residues. J gave up 0 bases and V 7 bases, and 5 bases lay outside the gene matches. Germline V gene sequence: CDR1 LGHDT, CDR2 YNNKEL (reference sequence).

CDR3 sequence reads: CASGLTGELFF. The DNA of the CDR3 is TGTGCCAGTGGGCTCACCGGGGAGCTGTTTTTT. This chain joins TRBV27 and TRBJ2-2, with unresolved D. This CDR3 spans 11 amino acids. Trimming took 9 bases from V and 4 from J, leaving 6 bases between them. Germline CDR1 and CDR2: MNHEY and SMNVEV (reference sequence).

CDR3 sequence reads: CASSLDGELFF. CDR3 sequence (DNA): TGTGCCAGCAGCCTAGACGGGGAGCTGTTTTTT. The rearrangement joins TRBV9 to TRBJ2-2; D call uncertain. The CDR3 loop spans 11 amino acids. Germline CDR1 and CDR2: SGDLS and YYNGEE. V was cut by 4 bases and J by 7 bases, with 5 bases left in between.

The CDR3 here is CASSLVTLTFEETQYF. The DNA for the CDR3 is TGTGCCAGCAGTTTAGTGACCCTAACATTTGAAGAGACCCAGTACTTC. The rearrangement uses TRBV28 and TRBJ2-5; D unclear. The V and J ends lost 2 bases and 3 bases respectively, with 16 bases between them. The CDR3 loop spans 16 amino acids. Germline values: CDR1 MDHEN, CDR2 SYDVKM.

The chain recombines TRBV6-5 with TRBJ2-7, with 9 bases that match TRBD1. V lost 11 bases to trimming and J lost 3 bases; unmatched junction nucleotides: 5. CDR1 MNHEY and CDR2 SVGAGI come from the germline V gene. The CDR3 is made up of 12 amino acids. CDR3 sequence reads: CAGGQGSYEQYF. CDR3 nucleotides: TGTGCCGGAGGACAGGGGAGCTACGAGCAGTACTTC.

V and J are TRBV12-5 and TRBJ2-5; 12 nucleotides match TRBD2. There are 15 residues in the CDR3. In germline, CDR1 is LGHNT, CDR2 FRNRAP. V lost 5 bases and J lost 4; bases outside the gene matches: 5. CDR3 bases: TGTGCTAGTGGTCCTAGCGGGGGGGCTGGAGAGACCCAGTACTTC. Its protein is CASGPSGGAGETQYF.

The rearrangement uses TRBV4-1 and TRBJ2-1; D uncertain. V lost 0 bases, J lost 3 bases, and 12 bases lay in between. This CDR3 region has 16 residues. Per the germline V gene, CDR1 is MGHRA and CDR2 is YSYEKL. In nucleotides, the CDR3 is TGCGCCAGCAGCCAAGAACCATCGTTGAACTACAATGAGCAGTTCTTC. Its translation is CASSQEPSLNYNEQFF.

J is TRBJ2-3 and V is TRBV6-2 or TRBV6-3, with 8 bases lining up with TRBD2. CDR1 MNHEY and CDR2 SVGEGT come from the germline V gene. Trimming took 2 bases from V and 4 from J; bases not matched to a gene: 14. The CDR3 contains 18 residues. This CDR3 reads CASSYPVGAGVGSDTQYF. The CDR3 bases are TGTGCCAGCAGTTACCCCGTGGGAGCGGGGGTGGGGTCAGATACGCAGTATTTT.